The clone carrying this T cell receptor (beta chain) has just a few counts. Its matching antigen is unknown. The data stem from a study of beta chain features in type 1 diabetes. Study results and caveats: Fewer insertions but more deletions were seen at VDJ junctions in type 1 diabetes patients.

The V gene's germline CDR1 is SGHNT and CDR2 YYREEE (reference sequence). This CDR3 has 18 amino acids. Trimming cost V 4 bases and J 2 bases, with 21 bases left between them. Expressed TCRB transcripts were sequenced because the entire RNA isolate underwent reverse transcription. Profiled with immunoSEQ multiplex PCR; TCRdb holds only in-frame clones, not every one. The data show around 340,000 clones, around a fifth seen once. Sorting with CD45RO/CCR7/CD25/CD127/CD95/CD27 yielded naive, central memory, regulatory and stem-like memory CD4+ cells. This sequence was found in a woman in her late teens or twenties in good health. This chain links TRBV5-4 with TRBJ2-2; D unclear. What was sequenced was naive CD4+ T cells from blood. CDR3 in amino acids: CASSQERISAPNTGELFF. In nucleotides, the CDR3 is TGTGCCAGCAGCCAAGAAAGGATAAGCGCCCCAAACACCGGGGAGCTGTTTTTT.